This passage covers 25 T cell receptor beta chains from one sample sequenced in a study of persistence of HIV-infected CD4 T cells. Which antigens these TCRs recognize remains unknown. Sequencing used immunoSEQ version 4 in survey mode. Clones were read by immunoSEQ multiplex PCR, and TCRdb kept only the in-frame ones, dropping some. The sample holds around 40,000 clones, 88% seen once. Nonspecific anti-CD3/anti-CD28 bead stimulation represents the broad CD4+ T cell repertoire. CD4+ T cells upregulating both CD40 ligand and CD69 were sorted as responding cells. The material was CD4+ T cells sorted from PBMCs after approximately 19-hour stimulation, obtained from a patient who received antiretroviral therapy. The receptors were gathered from an adult woman with HIV who was CMV-seropositive.

The rearrangement joins TRBV19 to TRBJ2-3, with 9 bases matching TRBD2. From germline, CDR1 is LNHDA and CDR2 SQIVND (reference sequence). V lost 6 bases and J lost 6; bases outside the gene matches: 4. This CDR3 contains 13 residues. The CDR3 nucleotides read TGTGCCAGTAGGATTCTAGCGGGGGATACGCAGTATTTT. It codes for CASRILAGDTQYF.

CDR3 nucleotides: TGCGCCAGCAGCTTCCGACCGCAAGGACTAGCGGGGAGCTCCTACGAGCAGTACTTC. This gives the protein CASSFRPQGLAGSSYEQYF. This chain uses TRBV5-1 with TRBJ2-7; 12 nucleotides align to TRBD2. The CDR3 spans 19 residues. CDR1 and CDR2 from the germline V gene are SGHRS and YFSETQ. V was clipped by 2 bases and J by 0 bases; unmatched bases: 12.

The chain uses TRBV19 and TRBJ2-3, with D perhaps TRBD1 or TRBD2 (6 bases each). The CDR3 contains 15 residues. Germline CDR1 reads LNHDA; CDR2 reads SQIVND (reference sequence). The germline V and J ends were trimmed by 3 bases and 0 bases, with 10 bases remaining between them. CDR3 bases: TGTGCCAGTAGTATCACAGGGACTAGCACAGATACGCAGTATTTT. Translation: CASSITGTSTDTQYF.

The chain couples TRBV19 to TRBJ1-1; a possible D gene is TRBD1 (5 bases). CDR1 and CDR2 (germline): LNHDA, SQIVND (reference sequence). The length of the CDR3 is 13 residues. V dropped 4 bases and J dropped 10 bases, with 16 bases sitting between them. The CDR3 region has the DNA TGTGCCAGTAGTACGGAGTCGGGGGTGGGAGCTTTCTTT. This translates into CASSTESGVGAFF.

The V and J genes are TRBV5-4 and TRBJ2-7, with D maybe TRBD2 (6 bases). The CDR3 spans 13 residues. Germline values: CDR1 SGHNT, CDR2 YYREEE (reference sequence). Trimming stripped 3 bases from V and 6 bases from J, with 13 bases between. CDR3 in DNA: TGTGCCAGCAGCTCCAGCCCGGAGGGCGAGCAGTACGTC. Its protein product is CASSSSPEGEQYV.

The J gene is TRBJ1-2, the V gene TRBV5-1; D may be TRBD1 (5 bases). The germline gives CDR1 SGHRS, CDR2 YFSETQ. V was shortened by 1 base and J by 8 bases, with 18 bases between the two germline ends. The CDR3 contains 15 residues. For the CDR3, the DNA is TGCGCCAGCAGCTTGCTCTCCGGGGGGTCCTACGGCTACACCTTC. This encodes CASSLLSGGSYGYTF.

V gene TRBV18 combines with J gene TRBJ2-5; D unresolved. The germline CDR1 and CDR2 sequences are KGHSH and LQKENI. This CDR3 is 13 amino acids long. V was shortened by 2 bases and J by 2 bases, with 6 bases between the two germline ends. CDR3 coding DNA: TGTGCCAGCTCACCAACGATACAAGAGACCCAGTACTTC. It codes for CASSPTIQETQYF.

The chain carries TRBV19 and TRBJ2-2; D unresolved. Germline assignment: CDR1 LNHDA and CDR2 SQIVND (reference sequence). Trimming removed 6 bases from V and 2 bases from J, with 1 base in between. This CDR3 has 11 amino acids. The CDR3 loop is CASRNTGELFF. Written as DNA, the CDR3 is TGTGCCAGTAGAAACACCGGGGAGCTGTTTTTT.

This clone has just a few counts. V is TRBV15 and J is TRBJ1-4, with a possible D match to TRBD1 (5 bases). CDR3 length equals 14 residues. The germline V and J ends were trimmed by 0 bases and 8 bases, with 10 bases remaining between them. From germline, CDR1 is LNHNV and CDR2 YYDKDF (reference sequence). The CDR3 region has the DNA TGTGCCACCAGCAGAGATACCGGGGGGGAAAAACTGTTTTTT. Protein: CATSRDTGGEKLFF.

V usage is TRBV25-1 and J usage is TRBJ2-1; TRBD2 aligns across 8 bases. The CDR3 consists of 14 residues. V lost 7 bases, J lost 5 bases, and 7 bases stayed unmatched. Germline CDR1 MGHDK, CDR2 SYGVNS. In DNA, the CDR3 is TGTGCCAGCAACGGACTAGCACATCACAATGAGCAGTTCTTC. This codes for CASNGLAHHNEQFF. The whole variable domain, remainder taken from reference TRBV25-1 and TRBJ2-1, is EADIYQTPRYLVIGTGKKITLECSQTMGHDKMYWYQQDPGMELHLIHYSYGVNSTEKGDLSSESTVSRIRTEHFPLTLESARPSHTSQYLCASNGLAHHNEQFFGPGTRLTVL.

The chain is built from TRBV19 and TRBJ1-4; the D gene is possibly TRBD1 (5 bases). Germline CDR1 is LNHDA and CDR2 is SQIVND (reference sequence). The V gene lost 7 bases and the J gene lost 8 bases, with 20 bases spanning the gap. CDR3 length: 15 amino acids. In nucleotides, the CDR3 is TGTGCCAGTACCAGAGGGGCCACTTTGGCGGAAAAACTGTTTTTT. Protein: CASTRGATLAEKLFF.

The rearrangement joins TRBV12-3 or TRBV12-4 to TRBJ2-7, with D possibly TRBD2 on 5 matching bases. CDR3 length equals 13 residues. With 4 bases removed from V and 7 bases from J, the gap between germline ends came to 14 bases. The CDR3 reads CASSSGSGAEQYV. CDR3 DNA: TGTGCCAGCAGTTCGGGGAGTGGAGCAGAGCAGTACGTC.

The table lists this clone with a count of one. V is TRBV5-1 and J is TRBJ2-2, with D uncertain. Germline lookup yields CDR1 SGHRS and CDR2 YFSETQ. This CDR3 spans 12 amino acids. Trimming pared 7 bases from V and 6 bases from J, leaving 10 bases between. CDR3 sequence reads: CASSEGSGELFF. For the CDR3, the DNA is TGCGCCAGCTCAGAAGGATCCGGGGAGCTGTTTTTT.

This chain joins TRBV18 and TRBJ1-4, with 10 positions matching TRBD1. Trimming removed 4 bases from V and 5 bases from J; junction bases left unmatched: 10. This CDR3 spans 17 amino acids. Germline CDR1 and CDR2: KGHSH and LQKENI. The CDR3 DNA is TGTGCCAGCTCACTCTCAATGTCGGGACAGGGGAATGAAAAACTGTTTTTT. Translated, it gives CASSLSMSGQGNEKLFF.

The J gene is TRBJ1-5, the V gene TRBV5-8; D might be TRBD1 (5 bases). Germline loops: CDR1 SGHTS, CDR2 YDEGEE. The CDR3 is 15 amino acids. V was clipped by 0 bases and J by 3 bases, with 10 bases between them. CDR3 amino acids: CASSLGGWHNQPQHF. As DNA, the CDR3 is TGTGCCAGCAGCTTGGGGGGGTGGCACAATCAGCCCCAGCATTTT. The whole variable domain, remainder taken from reference TRBV5-8 and TRBJ1-5, is EAGVTQSPTHLIKTRGQQATLRCSPISGHTSVYWYQQALGLGLQFLLWYDEGEERNRGNFPPRFSGRQFPNYSSELNVNALELEDSALYLCASSLGGWHNQPQHFGDGTRLSIL.

V usage is TRBV6-5 and J usage is TRBJ1-2, with D perhaps matching TRBD1 (6 bases). V lost 2 bases to trimming and J lost 11 bases, with 12 bases between them. Germline V gene sequence: CDR1 MNHEY, CDR2 SVGAGI. There are 12 residues in the CDR3. The CDR3 coding sequence is TGTGCCAGCAGTTACGTAGGGGGAACGTACACCTTC. Its protein is CASSYVGGTYTF.

This clone was seen just once. The chain has TRBV7-2 and TRBJ2-2, with TRBD2 as a possible D gene (5 bases). Trimming pared 2 bases from V and 4 bases from J, leaving 8 bases between. CDR1 SGHTA and CDR2 FQGNSA come from the germline V gene. The CDR3 sequence is 14 residues long. The CDR3 loop is CASSLWRATGELFF. Written as DNA, the CDR3 is TGTGCCAGCAGCTTATGGCGGGCCACCGGGGAGCTGTTTTTT.

The chain carries TRBV7-3 and TRBJ1-3; a possible D gene is TRBD1 (5 bases). Germline lookup yields CDR1 SGHTA and CDR2 FQGTGA. V lost 6 bases and J lost 0, with 9 bases in between. The CDR3 loop spans 14 amino acids. Written as DNA, the CDR3 is TGTGCCAGCAGTCGGGGGGACTCTGGAAACACCATATATTTT. Its protein is CASSRGDSGNTIYF.

The chain joins TRBV19 to TRBJ2-5; D is unclear. The germline V gene encodes CDR1 LNHDA and CDR2 SQIVND (reference sequence). With 9 bases removed from V and 2 bases from J, the gap between germline ends came to 16 bases. The CDR3 extends over 14 amino acids. In DNA form, the CDR3 reads TGTGCCAGCACGCGAACAGCCTTACAAGAGACCCAGTACTTC. Protein sequence: CASTRTALQETQYF.

For the CDR3, the DNA is TGTGCCAGCAGCTTATCGGGGGGCCTAGGGTACGAGCAGTACTTC. It translates to CASSLSGGLGYEQYF. The chain uses TRBV7-2 and TRBJ2-7; TRBD2 might be the D (7 bases). Germline V CDR1 and CDR2: SGHTA, FQGNSA. The germline V and J ends were trimmed by 2 bases and 4 bases, with 15 bases remaining between them. CDR3 length: 15 residues.

The chain couples TRBV18 to TRBJ1-1; possibly TRBD1 for D (5 bases). V lost 0 bases, J lost 4 bases, and 9 bases lay in between. Per germline, CDR1 KGHSH and CDR2 LQKENI. The CDR3 consists of 14 residues. The CDR3, as DNA: TGTGCCAGCTCACCACCGGACGGGGGCACTGAAGCTTTCTTT. This gives the protein CASSPPDGGTEAFF.

The chain links TRBV10-3 to TRBJ1-4; D not resolved. Between the trimmed V and J ends, which lost 6 bases and 5 bases, there was a span of 13 bases. CDR1 is ENHRY, CDR2 SYGVKD, per germline. CDR3 length: 14 amino acids. DNA for the CDR3: TGTGCCATCAGGAGCGAGGTGACGAATGAAAAACTGTTTTTT. Its protein is CAIRSEVTNEKLFF.

This sequence joins TRBV5-5 and TRBJ1-2; D is ambiguous. Germline loops: CDR1 SGHKS, CDR2 YYEKEE (reference sequence). The V and J ends lost 0 bases and 1 base respectively, with 7 bases between them. The CDR3 extends over 14 amino acids. CDR3 region: CASSLGRGNYGYTF. The CDR3 DNA reads TGTGCCAGCAGCTTGGGGCGGGGTAACTATGGCTACACCTTC.

The V and J genes are TRBV2 and TRBJ1-5, with 9 bases fitting TRBD1. CDR3 length equals 17 residues. Trimming removed 5 bases from V and 5 bases from J; junction bases left unmatched: 13. The germline V gene has CDR1 SNHLY and CDR2 FYNNEI. Here the CDR3 DNA reads TGTGCCAGCAGTTTTACAGGGGGCTGGGGTCACGATCAGCCCCAGCATTTT. Translated: CASSFTGGWGHDQPQHF.

The V gene is TRBV5-4, the J gene TRBJ2-6; 11 bases map to TRBD1. The CDR3 extends over 17 amino acids. Germline CDR1 SGHNT, CDR2 YYREEE (reference sequence). With V trimmed by 2 bases and J by 2 bases, 3 bases remained unmatched. This CDR3 reads CASSFRDRGTGANVLTF. The CDR3, as DNA: TGTGCCAGCAGCTTCCGGGACAGGGGGACTGGGGCCAACGTCCTGACTTTC.